The source of this T cell receptor beta chain is a study of cytomegalovirus exposure and HLA in healthy donors. Regarding the study as a whole: Researchers left out some V segments, among them TRBV6-2 and TRBV6-3, as indistinguishable. Highest at DRB1 and lowest at HLA-C, TCR association rates differed among HLA loci in a later analysis.

60 Vbeta and 13 Jbeta primers were used in PCR. Using immunoSEQ multiplex PCR, the repertoire was profiled, and TCRdb retains in-frame clones only, with some absent. The sample records about 130,000 clones, 80% being singletons. As to this clone: Antigen: not known.

CDR3 length: 14 residues. Germline assignment: CDR1 KGHSH and CDR2 LQKENI. V dropped 4 bases and J dropped 6 bases, with 13 bases sitting between them. This TCR was recovered from a female donor in good health and CMV-seronegative. The chain has TRBV18 and TRBJ2-1, with D perhaps matching TRBD2 (6 bases). The source material was PBMCs. The CDR3 loop is CASSHRTIANEQFF. The CDR3 DNA sequence: TGTGCCAGCTCACATAGGACTATTGCCAATGAGCAGTTCTTC.